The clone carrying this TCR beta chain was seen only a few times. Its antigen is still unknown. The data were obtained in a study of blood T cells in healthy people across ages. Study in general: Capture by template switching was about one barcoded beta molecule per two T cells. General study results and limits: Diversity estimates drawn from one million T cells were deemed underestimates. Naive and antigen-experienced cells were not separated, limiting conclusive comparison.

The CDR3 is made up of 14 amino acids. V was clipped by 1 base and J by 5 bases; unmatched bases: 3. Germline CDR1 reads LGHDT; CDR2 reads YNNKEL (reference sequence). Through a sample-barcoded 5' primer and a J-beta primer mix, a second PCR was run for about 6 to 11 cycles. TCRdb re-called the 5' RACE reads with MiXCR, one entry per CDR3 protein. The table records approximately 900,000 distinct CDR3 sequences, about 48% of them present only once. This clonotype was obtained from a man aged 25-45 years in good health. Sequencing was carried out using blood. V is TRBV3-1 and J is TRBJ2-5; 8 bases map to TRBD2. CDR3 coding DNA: TGTGCCAGCAGCCAAGGACTAGCGTTCGAGACCCAGTACTTC. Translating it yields CASSQGLAFETQYF.